This TCR beta chain emerged from a study of T cell responses to AZD1222 COVID-19 vaccine. Study-wide points: Vaccine-associated CD4 TCRs ranged over spike, dominating at 160-218 and 743-854. Increased Spike-specific TCR breadth and depth were observed after two AZD1222 doses. Among the donors, most were white British and more were female, and clonal diversity was possibly underestimated.

Repertoires were generated with immunoSEQ multiplex PCR, while TCRdb's copy carries only in-frame clones and drops some. In the table there are 120,000 to 150,000 clones, 90% to 95% of which are singletons. Regarding this clone: Its specificity is unknown.

V gave up 0 bases and J gave up 4 bases, with 7 bases separating them. Germline-derived CDR1 and CDR2 are SGHDT and YYEEEE. This CDR3 is built from 13 residues. This TCR was sampled from an adult in good health. Sequenced here: peripheral blood, sampled on day 0 of AZD1222 vaccination. The genes are TRBV5-6 and TRBJ1-2, with D unresolved. CDR3: CASSLGEFYGYTF. CDR3 sequence (DNA): TGTGCCAGCAGCTTGGGGGAATTCTATGGCTACACCTTC.